This T cell receptor (beta chain) stems from a study of beta chain features in type 1 diabetes. Isolated RNA was reverse transcribed in full, so expressed TCRB transcripts were sequenced. TCRdb keeps only in-frame clones here, not all; method: immunoSEQ multiplex PCR. Among under 450,000 clones listed, about 15% were seen once. Central memory, naive, regulatory and stem cell-like memory CD4+ cells were sorted by CD45RO/CCR7/CD25/CD127/CD95/CD27. This clone showed up just a few times. Its specificity is not known. J lost 3 bases, V lost 3 bases, and 4 bases had no gene match. This CDR3 is built from 14 residues. Germline loops: CDR1 MDHEN, CDR2 SYDVKM. General study results and limits: The naive, central memory and Treg TCRB repertoires showed an apparent similarity that was greater among patients than among healthy donors.

The receptor was derived from a woman in her late teens or twenties in good health. The sequenced material came from naive CD4+ T cells from blood. This chain joins TRBV28 and TRBJ2-7; TRBD1 matches 8 bases. CDR3 amino acids: CASSFYRGNYEQYF. DNA of the CDR3: TGTGCCAGCAGTTTTTACAGGGGGAACTACGAGCAGTACTTC. Full variable domain (missing parts from reference TRBV28 and TRBJ2-7): DVKVTQSSRYLVKRTGEKVFLECVQDMDHENMFWYRQDPGLGLRLIYFSYDVKMKEKGDIPEGYSVSREKKERFSLILESASTNQTSMYLCASSFYRGNYEQYFGPGTRLTVT.